This entry lists 9 T cell receptor beta chains sequenced from one sample in a study of Ad26.COV2.S vaccination and SARS-CoV-2 variants. The assay was immunoSEQ multiplex PCR, and TCRdb's table has in-frame clones only and misses some. The top ten hold 15% to 20% of the sample, which has about 94,000 clones, less than 85% seen once. Sequences were derived from peripheral blood, sampled after recovery from COVID-19. All receptors come from a human donor who had recovered from COVID-19.

The chain combines TRBV7-2 with TRBJ2-1; maybe TRBD2 (5 bases). V shed 1 base and J shed 1 base, with 11 bases lying between them. This CDR3 spans 16 amino acids. Germline V CDR1 and CDR2: SGHTA, FQGNSA. CDR3 nucleotide sequence: TGTGCCAGCAGCTTAGTAGCTAGCTCATCCTACAATGAGCAGTTCTTC. Encoded protein: CASSLVASSSYNEQFF.

This chain uses TRBV4-1 with TRBJ2-3; possible D gene TRBD1, 6 bases. The CDR3 runs 15 residues. Per germline, CDR1 MGHRA and CDR2 YSYEKL. Trimming cost V 0 bases and J 2 bases, with 9 bases left between them. The CDR3 loop reads CASSQDRGTTDTQYF. The DNA of the CDR3 is TGCGCCAGCAGCCAAGACAGGGGCACCACAGATACGCAGTATTTT.

The V and J genes are TRBV4-3 and TRBJ2-1; no firm D call. Germline assignment: CDR1 LGHNA and CDR2 YSLEER. The CDR3 length is 13 residues. Trimming shortened V by 0 bases and J by 10 bases, and 10 bases separated the two germline ends. CDR3 in amino acids: CASSQEGFPEQFF. Written as DNA, the CDR3 is TGCGCCAGCAGCCAAGAAGGCTTCCCAGAGCAGTTCTTC.

This clone was found once. CDR3 nucleotide sequence: TGTGCTAGTGGTTTGGGCCAGGGAACTCGAACTGGAAACACCATATATTTT. Encoded protein: CASGLGQGTRTGNTIYF. The chain is built from TRBV12-5 and TRBJ1-3, with TRBD1 as a possible D gene (5 bases). The germline V gene encodes CDR1 LGHNT and CDR2 FRNRAP. The V end lost 1 base, the J end lost 2 bases, and 15 bases lay between the germline ends. The CDR3 sequence is 17 residues long.

This chain connects TRBV5-6 to TRBJ1-1; possibly TRBD1 for D (5 bases). V lost 6 bases and J 0 bases, leaving 15 bases between the germline ends. The length of the CDR3 is 15 residues. Germline V gene data show CDR1 as SGHDT and CDR2 as YYEEEE. CDR3 loop: CASTHGWGVNTEAFF. As DNA, the CDR3 is TGTGCCAGCACCCACGGCTGGGGGGTGAACACTGAAGCTTTCTTT.

This chain links TRBV20-1 with TRBJ2-3; D gene uncertain. CDR3 length: 12 residues. Germline V gene sequence: CDR1 DFQATT, CDR2 SNEGSKA (reference sequence). V lost 3 bases and J 0 bases, leaving 4 bases between the germline ends. CDR3 loop: CSASPSTDTQYF. CDR3 DNA: TGCAGTGCTAGTCCCAGCACAGATACGCAGTATTTT.

DNA of the CDR3: TGTGCCAGCAGTGTCGATTTCTTTGGGGGTAGTAGGACTGAAGCTTTCTTT. It translates to CASSVDFFGGSRTEAFF. The V and J genes are TRBV2 and TRBJ1-1; D is perhaps TRBD1 (5 bases). The CDR3 runs to 17 residues. Trimming left V 4 bases short and J 5 bases short, with 23 bases between. CDR1 and CDR2 from the germline V gene are SNHLY and FYNNEI. The variable domain in full, with the rest retrieved from reference TRBV2 and TRBJ1-1, is EPEVTQTPSHQVTQMGQEVILRCVPISNHLYFYWYRQILGQKVEFLVSFYNNEISEKSEIFDDQFSVERPDGSNFTLKIRSTKLEDSAMYFCASSVDFFGGSRTEAFFGQGTRLTVV.

This chain connects TRBV4-3 to TRBJ1-2; no reliable D call. V was pared by 5 bases and J by 2 bases, with 15 bases between. CDR1 and CDR2 from the germline V gene are LGHNA and YSLEER. CDR3 length: 15 residues. In nucleotides, the CDR3 is TGCGCCAGCAGCAAGGACCTAATTAACAACTATGGCTACACCTTC. Its protein product is CASSKDLINNYGYTF.

The rearrangement links TRBV7-3 to TRBJ2-5; D is undetermined. From germline, CDR1 is SGHTA and CDR2 FQGTGA. V lost 4 bases and J 5 bases, leaving 17 bases between the germline ends. CDR3 size: 15 residues. CDR3 protein: CASSSPERTQETQYF. As DNA, the CDR3 is TGTGCCAGCAGCTCCCCAGAACGGACCCAGGAGACCCAGTACTTC.